At least ten counts were recorded for the clone carrying this T cell receptor (beta chain). Its specificity is unknown. J gave up 5 bases and V 4 bases, and 5 bases lay outside the gene matches. Germline-derived CDR1 and CDR2 are SGHRS and YFSETQ. The CDR3 extends over 13 amino acids. Full-length variable regions came from constant-region reverse primers plus semi-nested Nested Universal Primer A PCR. Each CDR3 protein gets one entry after TCRdb re-called the 5' RACE reads with MiXCR. Found here are about 50,000 distinct CDR3 sequences, roughly a sixth of them singletons; the top ten hold approximately 2.3%. Naive CD4+ T cells were purified with Tregs depleted by CD25. Study-wide findings and caveats: Greatest tumor Treg TCR overlap was with tumor naive CD4+ cells.

Source material: naive CD4+ T cells sorted from blood. As to subset: naive CD4+ T cells, CD4+CD45RA+CD25-. The chain couples TRBV5-1 to TRBJ2-7, with 8 bases aligning to TRBD1. The receptor was derived from a female donor with breast cancer. In DNA form, the CDR3 reads TGCGCCAGCAGCCCTGGACAGGGCCACGAGCAGTACTTC. Its translation: CASSPGQGHEQYF.